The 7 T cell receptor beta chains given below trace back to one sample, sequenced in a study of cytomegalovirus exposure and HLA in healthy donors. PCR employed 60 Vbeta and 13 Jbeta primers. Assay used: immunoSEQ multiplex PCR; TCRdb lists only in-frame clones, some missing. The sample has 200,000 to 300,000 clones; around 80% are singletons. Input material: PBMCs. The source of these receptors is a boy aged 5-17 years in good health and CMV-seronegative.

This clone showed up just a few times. In nucleotides, the CDR3 is TGCGCCAGCAGTCCGGGACAGGGAACCGGTGGCTACACCTTC. Translating it yields CASSPGQGTGGYTF. The chain couples TRBV10-1 to TRBJ1-2; 9 bases are shared with TRBD1. The CDR3 loop spans 14 amino acids. J was trimmed by 7 bases and V by 5 bases; bases with no gene match: 8. CDR1 is WNHNN, CDR2 SYGVQD, per germline (reference sequence).

The CDR3 reads CASSLGTGQETQYF. The CDR3 nucleotides read TGTGCCAGCAGCCTGGGGACAGGTCAAGAGACCCAGTACTTC. The chain is built from TRBV5-4 and TRBJ2-5; TRBD1 matches at 8 bases. Germline V CDR1 and CDR2: SGHNT, YYREEE (reference sequence). The ends lost 4 bases at V and 2 bases at J; junction bases unmatched: 4. The CDR3 runs 14 residues.

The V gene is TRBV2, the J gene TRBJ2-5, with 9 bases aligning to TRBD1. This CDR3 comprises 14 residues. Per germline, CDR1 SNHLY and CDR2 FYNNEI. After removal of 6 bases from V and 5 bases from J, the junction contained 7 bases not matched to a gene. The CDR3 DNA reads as TGTGCCAGCAGCAGACAGGGGGTTCAGGAGACCCAGTACTTC. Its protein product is CASSRQGVQETQYF.

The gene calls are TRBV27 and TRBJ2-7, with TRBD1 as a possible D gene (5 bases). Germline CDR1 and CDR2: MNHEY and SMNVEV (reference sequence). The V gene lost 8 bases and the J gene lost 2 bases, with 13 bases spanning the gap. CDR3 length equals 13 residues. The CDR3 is CASRLRDTYEQYF. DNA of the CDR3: TGTGCCAGCCGCCTCAGGGATACCTACGAGCAGTACTTC.

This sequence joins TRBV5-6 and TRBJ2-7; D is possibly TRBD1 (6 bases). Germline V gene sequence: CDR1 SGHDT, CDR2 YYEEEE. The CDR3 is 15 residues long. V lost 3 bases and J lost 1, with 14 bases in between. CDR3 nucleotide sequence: TGTGCCAGCAGCTCAATCGGGACACGATCCTACGAGCAGTACTTC. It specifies CASSSIGTRSYEQYF.

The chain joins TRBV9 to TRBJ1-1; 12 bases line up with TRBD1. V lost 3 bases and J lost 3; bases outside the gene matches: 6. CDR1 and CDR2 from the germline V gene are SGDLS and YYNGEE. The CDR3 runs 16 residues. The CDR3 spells CASSGRDRGLDTEAFF. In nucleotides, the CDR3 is TGTGCCAGCAGCGGCCGGGACAGGGGGCTGGACACTGAAGCTTTCTTT.

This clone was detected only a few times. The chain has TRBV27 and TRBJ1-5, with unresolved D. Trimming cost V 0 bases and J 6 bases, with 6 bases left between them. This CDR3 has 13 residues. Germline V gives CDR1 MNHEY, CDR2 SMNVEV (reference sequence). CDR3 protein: CASSLSPIQPQHF. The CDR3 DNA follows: TGTGCCAGCAGTTTATCCCCTATTCAGCCCCAGCATTTT.